The TCR beta chain under discussion was sequenced for a study of control samples from healthy donors and cancer patients. CDR3 length equals 12 residues. V shed 4 bases and J shed 2 bases, with 8 bases lying between them. Per the germline V gene, CDR1 is SQVTM and CDR2 is ANQGSEA. Produced via immunoSEQ multiplex PCR; TCRdb's table is partial and in-frame only. Of over 150,000 clones in the sample, 94% were seen once. The origin of this receptor is a man in his fifties or sixties with colorectal cancer. Sequencing was done on a sample of PBMCs. The chain uses TRBV29-1 and TRBJ2-5; either TRBD1 or TRBD2 may supply D (5 bases each). The CDR3 region is CSVGEGQETQYF. CDR3 bases: TGCAGCGTTGGAGAGGGGCAAGAGACCCAGTACTTC.